What follows are 30 T cell receptor beta chains derived from one specimen sequenced in a study of blood T cell repertoires in COVID-19. Method: immunoSEQ multiplex PCR; TCRdb's copy keeps in-frame clones and lacks some. The repertoire holds roughly 14,000 clones, with 85% to 90% as singletons. Material for sequencing was peripheral blood. These receptors came from a woman over 75 with COVID-19, enrolled during active disease.

The genes are TRBV5-5 and TRBJ1-4, with a tentative D call TRBD1 (6 bases). Deletions cut 5 bases from V and 8 bases from J, with 19 bases between. From germline, CDR1 is SGHKS and CDR2 YYEKEE (reference sequence). The CDR3 loop spans 15 amino acids. The CDR3 spells CASSSLRGAREKLFF. The CDR3 DNA is TGTGCCAGCAGTTCCTTGCGGGGGGCGCGAGAAAAACTGTTTTTT.

The V and J genes are TRBV9 and TRBJ2-2; a weak D match, TRBD1 (6 bases). Trimming took off 5 bases at V and 0 bases at J, with 14 bases between the two ends. The CDR3 runs 16 residues. Germline V gene lookup returns CDR1 SGDLS and CDR2 YYNGEE. The CDR3 region has the DNA TGTGCCAGCAGTGCTTATCGGACAGCGAACACCGGGGAGCTGTTTTTT. Its protein is CASSAYRTANTGELFF.

Judged by abundance, this clone is medium-sized. The chain combines TRBV18 with TRBJ2-5; 7 bases are a match to TRBD1. Germline loops: CDR1 KGHSH, CDR2 LQKENI. The ends lost 6 bases at V and 7 bases at J; junction bases unmatched: 8. The CDR3 is made up of 13 amino acids. CDR3 sequence (DNA): TGTGCCAGCTCGGGGACAGTAGAGACGACCCAGTACTTC. Translation: CASSGTVETTQYF. The whole variable domain, filled in from reference TRBV18 and TRBJ2-5, reads NAGVMQNPRHLVRRRGQEARLRCSPMKGHSHVYWYRQLPEEGLKFMVYLQKENIIDESGMPKERFSAEFPKEGPSILRIQQVVRGDSAAYFCASSGTVETTQYFGPGTRLLVL.

The gene calls are TRBV5-1 and TRBJ1-2, with D maybe TRBD1 (5 bases). V dropped 2 bases and J dropped 2 bases, with 10 bases sitting between them. This CDR3 has 14 residues. The V gene's germline CDR1 is SGHRS and CDR2 YFSETQ. The CDR3 nucleotides are TGCGCCAGCAGCTTCCAGACAGAGAACTATGGCTACACCTTC. As protein: CASSFQTENYGYTF.

The chain carries TRBV5-6 and TRBJ1-2; no clear D gene. CDR1 and CDR2 (germline): SGHDT, YYEEEE. V was pared by 0 bases and J by 7 bases, with 7 bases between. The CDR3 is made up of 12 amino acids. The CDR3 loop reads CASSLGRGGYTF. CDR3 sequence (DNA): TGTGCCAGCAGCTTGGGCCGGGGTGGCTACACCTTC.

The chain is built from TRBV9 and TRBJ2-1; TRBD1 aligns across 7 bases. V gave up 0 bases and J gave up 4 bases; unmatched junction bases: 7. This CDR3 spans 16 amino acids. In germline, CDR1 is SGDLS, CDR2 YYNGEE. The CDR3 reads CASSVAPGQLYNEQFF. The CDR3 nucleotides read TGTGCCAGCAGCGTAGCACCGGGACAGCTTTACAATGAGCAGTTCTTC.

The chain has TRBV3-1 (or the pseudogene TRBV3-2) and TRBJ1-3; D ambiguous. Deletions cut 4 bases from V and 0 bases from J, with 4 bases between. The CDR3 is made up of 13 amino acids. Germline V gives CDR1 LGHDT, CDR2 YNNKEL (reference sequence). The CDR3 here is CASSPRSGNTIYF. The CDR3 region has the DNA TGTGCCAGCAGCCCCCGCTCTGGAAACACCATATATTTT.

V is TRBV3-1 (or the pseudogene TRBV3-2) and J is TRBJ1-1, with D tentatively TRBD1 (6 bases). This CDR3 region has 14 residues. From germline, CDR1 is LGHDT and CDR2 YNNKEL (reference sequence). Trimming removed 2 bases at V and 3 bases at J, with 10 bases between. CDR3 nucleotide sequence: TGTGCCAGCAGCCAATCAGGGGTTGACACTGAAGCTTTCTTT. Its protein is CASSQSGVDTEAFF.

This sequence joins TRBV5-8 and TRBJ1-2, with D unclear. The V end lost 0 bases, the J end lost 4 bases, and 22 bases lay between the germline ends. There are 18 residues in the CDR3. Germline CDR1 reads SGHTS; CDR2 reads YDEGEE. The CDR3 reads CASSLVRLEIGERYGYTF. CDR3 sequence (DNA): TGTGCCAGCAGCTTGGTTAGGTTGGAGATCGGGGAACGCTATGGCTACACCTTC.

This clone was found once. This sequence joins TRBV28 and TRBJ1-2, with 9 bases fitting TRBD1. CDR1 is MDHEN, CDR2 SYDVKM, per germline. The CDR3 extends over 14 amino acids. Trimming at V came to 6 bases and at J to 5 bases, leaving 7 bases not matched to a gene. This CDR3 is CASRLDGTGYGYTF. CDR3 bases: TGTGCCAGCAGACTCGACGGGACAGGGTATGGCTACACCTTC.

The chain employs TRBV5-3 and TRBJ2-2; 8 bases are shared with TRBD2. TRBV5-3 counts as an open reading frame of uncertain function. V was pared by 4 bases and J by 0 bases, with 14 bases of the junction left unmatched. This CDR3 is 19 amino acids long. The CDR3 DNA follows: TGTGCCAGAAGCCCGGGGGGGCTACCTCCAACTTCGAACACCGGGGAGCTGTTTTTT. It specifies CARSPGGLPPTSNTGELFF.

The rearrangement links TRBV6-5 to TRBJ1-1; D is unresolved. Between the trimmed V and J ends, which lost 2 bases and 1 base, there was a span of 8 bases. Germline V gene data show CDR1 as MNHEY and CDR2 as SVGAGI. This CDR3 contains 14 residues. CDR3 in amino acids: CASSYVPKNTEAFF. In DNA, the CDR3 is TGTGCCAGCAGTTACGTACCTAAGAACACTGAAGCTTTCTTT.

The genes are TRBV4-2 and TRBJ2-3, with TRBD2 matching over 16 bases. J lost 4 bases, V lost 0 bases, and 10 bases had no gene match. Germline V gives CDR1 LGHNA, CDR2 YNFKEQ. This CDR3 is built from 20 residues. The CDR3 DNA is TGTGCCAGCAGCCAAGAGTCTTTCGGGACTAGCGGGAGGGCATCAGATACGCAGTATTTT. It yields the protein CASSQESFGTSGRASDTQYF.

CDR3 region: CASSDSWTLGYGYTF. The CDR3 DNA reads TGTGCCAGCAGCGATAGTTGGACACTCGGCTATGGCTACACCTTC. The chain is built from TRBV7-2 and TRBJ1-2, with D tentatively TRBD1 (5 bases). V lost 5 bases and J lost 4, with 17 bases in between. Germline V gene data show CDR1 as SGHTA and CDR2 as FQGNSA. The CDR3 consists of 15 residues. The full variable domain, completed using reference TRBV7-2 and TRBJ1-2, is GAGVSQSPSNKVTEKGKDVELRCDPISGHTALYWYRQSLGQGLEFLIYFQGNSAPDKSGLPSDRFSAERTGGSVSTLTIQRTQQEDSAVYLCASSDSWTLGYGYTFGSGTRLTVV.

The chain has TRBV7-9 and TRBJ1-2, with D maybe TRBD1 (5 bases). Per germline, CDR1 SEHNR and CDR2 FQNEAQ (reference sequence). This CDR3 region has 18 residues. V lost 1 base to trimming and J lost 0 bases, with 18 bases between them. The CDR3 reads CASSLGTTVRRANYGYTF. Here the CDR3 DNA reads TGTGCCAGCAGCTTAGGGACGACAGTTAGGAGGGCTAACTATGGCTACACCTTC.

V and J are TRBV7-9 and TRBJ2-3, with a tentative D call TRBD2 (5 bases). This CDR3 is built from 14 residues. Germline values: CDR1 SEHNR, CDR2 FQNEAQ (reference sequence). V gave up 4 bases and J gave up 0 bases, with 8 bases separating them. This CDR3 reads CASSSGLSTDTQYF. Written as DNA, the CDR3 is TGTGCCAGCAGCTCAGGACTGAGCACAGATACGCAGTATTTT.

The chain joins TRBV6-5 to TRBJ1-2, with TRBD1 matching over 10 bases. Germline V CDR1 and CDR2: MNHEY, SVGAGI. V lost 5 bases and J lost 8; bases outside the gene matches: 11. CDR3 length: 15 amino acids. The CDR3 DNA is TGTGCCAGCAGTCCCGCCGGGACAGGGGCCTGGGGCTACACCTTC. It translates to CASSPAGTGAWGYTF.

This clone was counted between two and nine times. The junction does not match germline at one end; this may be a read error. The chain employs TRBV10-3 and TRBJ1-3; D not certain. CDR3 length equals 11 residues. Germline values: CDR1 ENHRY, CDR2 SYGVKD. This chain's CDR3 is CAGGSGNTIYF. The CDR3, as DNA: TGCGCGGGCGGCTCTGGAAACACCATATATTTT.

The chain links TRBV2 to TRBJ2-5, with 14 bases lining up with TRBD2. Germline CDR1 SNHLY, CDR2 FYNNEI. This CDR3 contains 16 residues. V was clipped by 6 bases and J by 5 bases; unmatched bases: 8. The CDR3 reads CASRTGTSGGRETQYF. The CDR3 nucleotides are TGTGCCAGCAGGACCGGGACTAGCGGGGGACGGGAGACCCAGTACTTC.

The chain links TRBV27 to TRBJ2-7; 7 nucleotides align to TRBD1. Germline assignment: CDR1 MNHEY and CDR2 SMNVEV (reference sequence). J lost 6 bases, V lost 6 bases, and 14 bases had no gene match. The CDR3 consists of 15 residues. The CDR3 DNA is TGTGCCAGCAGAGAACGGGCAGGGGGTTTCAGCGAGCAGTACTTC. Amino acid sequence: CASRERAGGFSEQYF.

The chain carries TRBV5-1 and TRBJ2-1; 7 bases agree with TRBD2. The CDR3 extends over 15 amino acids. Trimming cost V 4 bases and J 4 bases; bases outside gene matches: 8. Looked up from germline, CDR1 is SGHRS and CDR2 is YFSETQ. The CDR3: CASSPTSPLYNEQFF. The CDR3, as DNA: TGCGCCAGCAGCCCGACTAGCCCCCTTTACAATGAGCAGTTCTTC.

This chain joins TRBV5-8 and TRBJ2-1, with D possibly TRBD2 on 5 matching bases. Germline lookup yields CDR1 SGHTS and CDR2 YDEGEE. This CDR3 comprises 15 residues. Trimming removed 2 bases from V and 6 bases from J, with 15 bases in between. In DNA form, the CDR3 reads TGTGCCAGCAGCTTTGGGTTTACTAGAGTCAATGAGCAGTTCTTC. This gives the protein CASSFGFTRVNEQFF.

V is TRBV7-2 and J is TRBJ1-6, with 10 bases aligning to TRBD1. V shed 5 bases and J 9 bases; nucleotides not matched to a gene: 10. CDR1 and CDR2 (germline): SGHTA, FQGNSA. The CDR3 length is 16 residues. The CDR3 nucleotides are TGTGCCAGCAGCGGGGGACAGGGGTCCCAGGGTTCACCCCTCCACTTT. Its protein is CASSGGQGSQGSPLHF.

This rearrangement joins TRBV19 to TRBJ2-3, with a tentative D call TRBD2 (6 bases). The CDR3 consists of 13 residues. The V end was cut by 5 bases, the J end by 5 bases, with 11 bases between. Germline V CDR1 and CDR2: LNHDA, SQIVND (reference sequence). In DNA form, the CDR3 reads TGTGCCAGTAGTTCGGGACTCGGAGATACGCAGTATTTT. Translated: CASSSGLGDTQYF.

The V and J genes are TRBV18 and TRBJ2-1, with D perhaps TRBD2 (5 bases). V was shortened by 0 bases and J by 3 bases, with 6 bases between the two germline ends. The length of the CDR3 is 14 residues. Germline values: CDR1 KGHSH, CDR2 LQKENI. The CDR3 sequence is CASSPPGNYNEQFF. The CDR3 bases are TGTGCCAGCTCACCACCCGGGAACTACAATGAGCAGTTCTTC.

This clone was seen only once. The CDR3 nucleotides read TGTGCCAGCAGTTTGCGCCGGTTCGGCTCCTATAATTCACCCCTCCACTTT. Translating gives CASSLRRFGSYNSPLHF. The chain is built from TRBV27 and TRBJ1-6, with no clear D. There are 17 residues in the CDR3. Trimming removed 3 bases from V and 0 bases from J, with 12 bases in between. Germline CDR1 is MNHEY and CDR2 is SMNVEV (reference sequence).

This clone was observed a single time. V usage is TRBV24-1 and J usage is TRBJ2-2, with D possibly TRBD1 on 5 matching bases. This CDR3 region has 17 residues. Germline-derived CDR1 and CDR2 are KGHDR and SFDVKD. The V end lost 1 base, the J end lost 4 bases, and 15 bases lay between the germline ends. The DNA for the CDR3 is TGTGCCACCAGTGATTTCTGGGAAAGGGGCGGCACCGGGGAGCTGTTTTTT. As protein: CATSDFWERGGTGELFF.

This clone was detected only a few times. The V gene is TRBV7-2, the J gene TRBJ1-5, with 8 bases fitting TRBD1. The J segment lost 7 bases and the V segment lost 4 bases, leaving 12 bases of the junction unmatched. Germline CDR1 reads SGHTA; CDR2 reads FQGNSA. The CDR3 has 16 residues. In DNA form, the CDR3 reads TGTGCCAGCAGCTCAGGCGCCAGGGGGCTGAGCCAGCCCCAGCATTTT. This gives the protein CASSSGARGLSQPQHF. Full variable domain (remainder filled in from reference TRBV7-2 and TRBJ1-5): GAGVSQSPSNKVTEKGKDVELRCDPISGHTALYWYRQSLGQGLEFLIYFQGNSAPDKSGLPSDRFSAERTGGSVSTLTIQRTQQEDSAVYLCASSSGARGLSQPQHFGDGTRLSIL.

J is TRBJ1-5 and V is TRBV5-5; 10 nucleotides agree with TRBD1. Trimming at V came to 2 bases and at J to 5 bases, leaving 4 bases not matched to a gene. Germline V gives CDR1 SGHKS, CDR2 YYEKEE (reference sequence). The CDR3 spans 15 residues. The CDR3 loop reads CASSLWDRGHQPQHF. The CDR3 bases are TGTGCCAGCAGCTTATGGGACAGGGGTCATCAGCCCCAGCATTTT.

The V call is TRBV2, the J call TRBJ1-5; 7 bases match TRBD1. The CDR3 length is 15 residues. The germline V gene encodes CDR1 SNHLY and CDR2 FYNNEI. J lost 0 bases, V lost 5 bases, and 4 bases had no gene match. Here the CDR3 reads CASSSGQDSNQPQHF. CDR3 sequence (DNA): TGTGCCAGCAGTTCAGGACAGGATAGCAATCAGCCCCAGCATTTT.